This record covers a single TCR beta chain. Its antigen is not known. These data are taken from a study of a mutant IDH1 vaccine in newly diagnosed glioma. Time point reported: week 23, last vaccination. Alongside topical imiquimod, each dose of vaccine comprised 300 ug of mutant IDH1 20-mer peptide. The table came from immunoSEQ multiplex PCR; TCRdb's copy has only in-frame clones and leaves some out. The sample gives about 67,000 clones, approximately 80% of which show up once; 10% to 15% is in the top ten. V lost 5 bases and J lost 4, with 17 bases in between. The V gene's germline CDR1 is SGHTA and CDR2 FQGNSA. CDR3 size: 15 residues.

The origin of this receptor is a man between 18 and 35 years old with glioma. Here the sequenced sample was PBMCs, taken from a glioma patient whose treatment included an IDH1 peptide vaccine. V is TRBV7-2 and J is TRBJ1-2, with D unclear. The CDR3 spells CASSRNSPKTYGYTF. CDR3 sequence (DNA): TGTGCCAGCAGCCGAAACAGCCCCAAGACCTATGGCTACACCTTC.